One and the same sample provided the 10 T cell receptor beta chains below, sequenced in a study of blood T cell repertoires in COVID-19. Libraries were prepared by immunoSEQ multiplex PCR; TCRdb keeps only in-frame clonotypes and omits some of them. The data contain more than 250,000 clones, roughly 87% of them singletons. The sequencing sample was made of peripheral blood. The origin of the receptors is a man between 45 and 60 years old with active or convalescent COVID-19.

This rearrangement joins TRBV5-5 to TRBJ2-1; 8 positions agree with TRBD1. The CDR3 covers 15 residues. Looked up from germline, CDR1 is SGHKS and CDR2 is YYEKEE (reference sequence). V was pared by 2 bases and J by 7 bases, with 8 bases of the junction left unmatched. Written as DNA, the CDR3 is TGTGCCAGCAGCTTATCAGGACAGGGCTCGAATGAGCAGTTCTTC. This encodes CASSLSGQGSNEQFF.

The gene calls are TRBV27 and TRBJ1-2, with TRBD1 identical over 7 bases. Losses at the gene ends were 6 bases for V and 4 bases for J; bases not matched to a gene: 11. The germline V gene has CDR1 MNHEY and CDR2 SMNVEV (reference sequence). This CDR3 contains 15 residues. The CDR3 nucleotides read TGTGCCAGCAGCCCCTGGACAGGTTTTAGCTATGGCTACACCTTC. This codes for CASSPWTGFSYGYTF.

This clone was recorded once. This chain uses TRBV4-3 with TRBJ1-3; 11 nucleotides align to TRBD1. The germline V gene encodes CDR1 LGHNA and CDR2 YSLEER. V was clipped by 1 base and J by 3 bases; unmatched bases: 5. The CDR3 sequence is 17 residues long. Here the CDR3 DNA reads TGCGCCAGCAGCCAAGGCGGGACAGGGGGTTATGGAAACACCATATATTTT. It yields the protein CASSQGGTGGYGNTIYF.

The CDR3 spells CASRTGDQETQYF. In nucleotides, the CDR3 is TGTGCCAGCAGGACAGGGGACCAAGAGACCCAGTACTTC. This chain uses TRBV6-1 with TRBJ2-5; TRBD1 aligns across 8 bases. CDR1 and CDR2 (germline): MNHNS, SASEGT. J was trimmed by 0 bases and V by 6 bases; bases with no gene match: 0. This CDR3 spans 13 amino acids.

The chain links TRBV28 to TRBJ2-1, with 11 bases lining up with TRBD1. The CDR3 has 15 residues. Germline lookup yields CDR1 MDHEN and CDR2 SYDVKM. V trimming: 5 bases; J trimming: 9 bases; junction bases outside the gene matches: 9. The CDR3 region is CASSPGQGALSEQFF. The DNA for the CDR3 is TGTGCCAGCAGTCCCGGACAGGGGGCGCTTAGTGAGCAGTTCTTC.

This chain uses TRBV30 with TRBJ1-2, with 11 bases aligning to TRBD1. V gave up 3 bases and J gave up 8 bases; unmatched junction bases: 2. The CDR3 is 12 residues long. From germline, CDR1 is GTSNPN and CDR2 SVGIG (reference sequence). The CDR3 protein is CAWRGQGEGYTF. Here the CDR3 DNA reads TGTGCCTGGAGGGGACAGGGGGAAGGCTACACCTTC.

The chain recombines TRBV4-3 with TRBJ2-1, with 10 bases aligning to TRBD2. The germline CDR1 and CDR2 sequences are LGHNA and YSLEER. CDR3 size: 21 residues. J lost 1 base, V lost 5 bases, and 20 bases had no gene match. The CDR3 bases are TGCGCCAGCAGCAAGGGGGCCGTGACTAGCGGGTTCTTATGGTCCTACAATGAGCAGTTCTTC. Translation: CASSKGAVTSGFLWSYNEQFF.

CDR3 nucleotide sequence: TGTGCCAGCAGCCCTTCCGGGAGGGGAACAGATACGCAGTATTTT. It encodes CASSPSGRGTDTQYF. V is TRBV9 and J is TRBJ2-3; TRBD2 aligns across 8 bases. The CDR3 sequence is 15 residues long. The V and J ends lost 4 bases and 3 bases, in that order; junction bases with no gene match: 7. In germline, CDR1 is SGDLS, CDR2 YYNGEE.

The V call is TRBV2, the J call TRBJ2-5; the D is unclear. V was cut by 1 base and J by 5 bases, with 11 bases left in between. This CDR3 is built from 14 residues. Germline lookup yields CDR1 SNHLY and CDR2 FYNNEI. CDR3 residues: CASSEGARMETQYF. For the CDR3, the DNA is TGTGCCAGCAGTGAAGGGGCTCGGATGGAGACCCAGTACTTC.

The table lists this clone with a count of one. The chain couples TRBV7-9 to TRBJ2-1, with 8 bases lining up with TRBD1. The CDR3 spans 16 residues. Germline lookup yields CDR1 SEHNR and CDR2 FQNEAQ (reference sequence). The V and J ends lost 2 bases and 7 bases, in that order; junction bases with no gene match: 10. CDR3 in DNA: TGTGCCAGCAGCTTATTGGGACAGGCTGCCGTTAATGAGCAGTTCTTC. Its translation is CASSLLGQAAVNEQFF.